This T cell receptor (beta chain) derives from a study of T-cell reconstitution after alpha-beta-depleted transplantation in children. General observations from the study: In some patients, recipient T cells and intrathymic progenitors surviving conditioning explained high day-60 diversity. One year after transplant, T-cell counts and diversity came mostly from newly produced T cells. It was reported that alpha-beta T cells came from several hundred expanded graft clones (about two months after transplant).

This clonotype was seen at least ten times. Its antigen is as yet unknown. The TCRbeta library incorporated unique molecular identifiers. TCRdb passed the PCR reads through MiXCR, listing each CDR3 protein once. The sample includes 90,000 to 130,000 distinct CDR3 sequences, approximately 6% seen only once; the top ten take 20% to 25%. Germline V gene sequence: CDR1 MDHEN, CDR2 SYDVKM. J was trimmed by 4 bases and V by 5 bases; bases with no gene match: 10. The CDR3 runs 16 residues. This chain uses TRBV28 with TRBJ2-3, with TRBD1 matching 9 bases. This TCR was recovered from a male patient between 2 and 10 years old who had a stem cell transplant for acute lymphoblastic leukemia, so the T cells may come from the graft donor. The specimen comprised PBMCs, mostly from graft donor cells, sampled 360 days after TCRalphabeta/CD19-depleted stem cell transplant. The CDR3 protein is CASSTTPGQGADTQYF. In DNA form, the CDR3 reads TGTGCCAGCAGTACGACACCGGGACAGGGCGCAGATACGCAGTATTTT.